The sequence of this T cell receptor beta chain was determined in a study of T-cell reconstitution after alpha-beta-depleted transplantation in children. Germline V CDR1 and CDR2: LNHNV, YYDKDF (reference sequence). The CDR3 extends over 16 amino acids. V was pared by 0 bases and J by 5 bases, with 14 bases between. Preparation of the TCRbeta library was carried out with unique molecular identifiers. TCRdb processed the PCR reads anew with MiXCR; each CDR3 protein has one entry. This sample has 200,000 to 250,000 distinct CDR3 sequences, with 8.5% to 10% found just once. The V call is TRBV15, the J call TRBJ2-1; D not certain. The sequence came from a human donor who donated a stem cell graft to a child with acute lymphoblastic leukemia. The sample consisted of PBMCs from the stem cell graft donor, taken from the stem cell graft. The CDR3, as DNA: TGTGCCACCAGCAGAGAAAGTTGGGGTTCAAACAATGAGCAGTTCTTC. Translating it yields CATSRESWGSNNEQFF.